This T cell receptor (beta chain) was obtained from a study of cytomegalovirus exposure and HLA in healthy donors (dated by TCRdb to 2016 to 2017). For the wider study: The roughly 670 repertoires of the first cohort and the 95 to 150 validation repertoires were produced on the same platform, according to a later analysis. The study aimed to test whether signatures of past pathogen exposure could be identified by cataloging public T cell receptors. High-throughput TCR immunosequencing, statistical association of individual TCRs with disease status, and machine learning were combined to predict cytomegalovirus infection status. A separate validation cohort of 100 to 150 different subjects was used in addition to the roughly 620-subject first cohort. Beyond this particular receptor, the publication reports: In the study, 150 to 200 TCR beta chains were listed as associated with cytomegalovirus. The classifier was reported to diagnose cytomegalovirus status with high specificity and sensitivity in both the original cohort and the validation cohort. It was suggested by the authors that the approach could potentially be generalized to other disease states and immunological phenotypes. Subsequent analysis determined that TCRs grouped into clusters in the first cohort also showed a tendency toward co-occurrence across the 120 validation repertoires, and 90% to 95% of cluster scores exceeded 0. Most TCR sequences were seen in very few donors, while some public TCRs were found in many individuals. In vitro tests confirmed that a few of the cytomegalovirus-associated TCR beta chains recognize cytomegalovirus antigens. A later analysis lacked HLA typing for the validation cohort, so it scored co-occurrence in that cohort across all 120 or so repertoires.

Donors formed part of the validation cohort, which comprised 95 to 150 subjects and was distinct from the first cohort of some 700 subjects. From the cysteine up to the phenylalanine, the CDR3 has a length of 13 residues. Left in the record is the CDR3 DNA by itself, 39 bases read in frame from the first base. The germline V gene provides CDR1 MDHEN and CDR2 SYDVKM. V and J lose 8 bases and 16 bases, and a span of 24 bases separates them. A remark on this clone: Its specific antigen is unknown. The sample holds no much larger clone one base away, and base qualities are not on file.

Library creation used the immunoSEQ multiplex PCR assay. In the paper's pipeline: A statistical classification framework was built to diagnose cytomegalovirus status from the catalog of TCR beta chain sequences. Not all clones reach the TCRdb copy of this immuneACCESS table, which keeps in-frame sequences only. Checked studies attribute under half of the gap to unresolved V genes and leave the rest unexplained. That table gives V, J and clone size, and the DNA gave D and trimming. This sample holds over 100,000 clones; 88% were observed only once. Approximately 2.3% of the sample goes to the ten largest clones.

The origin of this receptor is a woman aged 18-30 years in good health and CMV-seronegative. In this chain, TRBV28 is recombined with TRBJ1-5; a tentative D match to TRBD1 spans 5 bases. The sample was PBMCs. The nucleotides are TGTGCCAGCCAAGTGGATGACAGACAAAGTCATCATTTT. Translated, this is CASQVDDRQSHHF.